The T cell receptor (beta chain) under discussion was sequenced for a study of shared clonotypes between healthy human individuals. Deep-level assay runs were performed. The quantity of DNA used in unsorted PBMC replicate PCRs was approximately 300 ng, corresponding to 25,000 to 30,000 T cell genomes. With ten immunoSEQ deep assay plates, unsorted PBMC DNA underwent sequencing. The table came from immunoSEQ multiplex PCR; TCRdb's copy has only in-frame clones and leaves some out. This table has hundreds of thousands of clones, roughly 80% appearing once. V was clipped by 6 bases and J by 9 bases; unmatched bases: 9. The CDR3 runs to 14 residues. CDR1 WSHSY and CDR2 SAAADI come from the germline V gene.

J is TRBJ2-1 and V is TRBV10-2; 9 nucleotides line up with TRBD2. Sequenced input: PBMCs. The TCR was taken from a woman aged 40 to 49 in good health. Some clones in this sample may be carry-over from other donors' samples. The CDR3 region is CASSRTSASSEQFF. CDR3 DNA: TGCGCCAGCAGCAGGACTAGCGCGTCCAGTGAGCAGTTCTTC.